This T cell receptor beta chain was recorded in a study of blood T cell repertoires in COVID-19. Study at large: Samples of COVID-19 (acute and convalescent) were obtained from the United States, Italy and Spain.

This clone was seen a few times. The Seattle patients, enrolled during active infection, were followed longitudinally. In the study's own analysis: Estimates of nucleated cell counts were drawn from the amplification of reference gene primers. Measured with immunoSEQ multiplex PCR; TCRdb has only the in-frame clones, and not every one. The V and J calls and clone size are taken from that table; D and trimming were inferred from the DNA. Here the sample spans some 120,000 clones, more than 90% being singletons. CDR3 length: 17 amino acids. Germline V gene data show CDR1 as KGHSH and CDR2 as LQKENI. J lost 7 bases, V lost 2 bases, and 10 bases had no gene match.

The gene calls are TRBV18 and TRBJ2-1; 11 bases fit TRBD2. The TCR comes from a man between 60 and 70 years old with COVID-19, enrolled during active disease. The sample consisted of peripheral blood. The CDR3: CASSPSVPSGRTNEQFF. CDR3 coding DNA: TGTGCCAGCTCACCAAGTGTCCCTAGCGGGAGGACGAATGAGCAGTTCTTC.